This T cell receptor beta chain was sequenced for a study of technical replicates of blood from a handful of donors. Method: immunoSEQ multiplex PCR; TCRdb's copy keeps in-frame clones and lacks some. The sample records about 93,000 clones, around 95% being singletons. The CDR3 is 15 amino acids. CDR1 SGHRS and CDR2 YFSETQ come from the germline V gene. The V segment lost 3 bases and the J segment 5 bases; nucleotides outside the gene matches: 9. The sequence came from a human donor in good health. The J gene is TRBJ1-1, the V gene TRBV5-1, with 8 bases aligning to TRBD1. Sequencing was performed on T cells isolated from PBMCs. Written as DNA, the CDR3 is TGCGCCAGCAGCTCGGAGGGACAGGCTAGAACTGAAGCTTTCTTT. Amino acid sequence: CASSSEGQARTEAFF.